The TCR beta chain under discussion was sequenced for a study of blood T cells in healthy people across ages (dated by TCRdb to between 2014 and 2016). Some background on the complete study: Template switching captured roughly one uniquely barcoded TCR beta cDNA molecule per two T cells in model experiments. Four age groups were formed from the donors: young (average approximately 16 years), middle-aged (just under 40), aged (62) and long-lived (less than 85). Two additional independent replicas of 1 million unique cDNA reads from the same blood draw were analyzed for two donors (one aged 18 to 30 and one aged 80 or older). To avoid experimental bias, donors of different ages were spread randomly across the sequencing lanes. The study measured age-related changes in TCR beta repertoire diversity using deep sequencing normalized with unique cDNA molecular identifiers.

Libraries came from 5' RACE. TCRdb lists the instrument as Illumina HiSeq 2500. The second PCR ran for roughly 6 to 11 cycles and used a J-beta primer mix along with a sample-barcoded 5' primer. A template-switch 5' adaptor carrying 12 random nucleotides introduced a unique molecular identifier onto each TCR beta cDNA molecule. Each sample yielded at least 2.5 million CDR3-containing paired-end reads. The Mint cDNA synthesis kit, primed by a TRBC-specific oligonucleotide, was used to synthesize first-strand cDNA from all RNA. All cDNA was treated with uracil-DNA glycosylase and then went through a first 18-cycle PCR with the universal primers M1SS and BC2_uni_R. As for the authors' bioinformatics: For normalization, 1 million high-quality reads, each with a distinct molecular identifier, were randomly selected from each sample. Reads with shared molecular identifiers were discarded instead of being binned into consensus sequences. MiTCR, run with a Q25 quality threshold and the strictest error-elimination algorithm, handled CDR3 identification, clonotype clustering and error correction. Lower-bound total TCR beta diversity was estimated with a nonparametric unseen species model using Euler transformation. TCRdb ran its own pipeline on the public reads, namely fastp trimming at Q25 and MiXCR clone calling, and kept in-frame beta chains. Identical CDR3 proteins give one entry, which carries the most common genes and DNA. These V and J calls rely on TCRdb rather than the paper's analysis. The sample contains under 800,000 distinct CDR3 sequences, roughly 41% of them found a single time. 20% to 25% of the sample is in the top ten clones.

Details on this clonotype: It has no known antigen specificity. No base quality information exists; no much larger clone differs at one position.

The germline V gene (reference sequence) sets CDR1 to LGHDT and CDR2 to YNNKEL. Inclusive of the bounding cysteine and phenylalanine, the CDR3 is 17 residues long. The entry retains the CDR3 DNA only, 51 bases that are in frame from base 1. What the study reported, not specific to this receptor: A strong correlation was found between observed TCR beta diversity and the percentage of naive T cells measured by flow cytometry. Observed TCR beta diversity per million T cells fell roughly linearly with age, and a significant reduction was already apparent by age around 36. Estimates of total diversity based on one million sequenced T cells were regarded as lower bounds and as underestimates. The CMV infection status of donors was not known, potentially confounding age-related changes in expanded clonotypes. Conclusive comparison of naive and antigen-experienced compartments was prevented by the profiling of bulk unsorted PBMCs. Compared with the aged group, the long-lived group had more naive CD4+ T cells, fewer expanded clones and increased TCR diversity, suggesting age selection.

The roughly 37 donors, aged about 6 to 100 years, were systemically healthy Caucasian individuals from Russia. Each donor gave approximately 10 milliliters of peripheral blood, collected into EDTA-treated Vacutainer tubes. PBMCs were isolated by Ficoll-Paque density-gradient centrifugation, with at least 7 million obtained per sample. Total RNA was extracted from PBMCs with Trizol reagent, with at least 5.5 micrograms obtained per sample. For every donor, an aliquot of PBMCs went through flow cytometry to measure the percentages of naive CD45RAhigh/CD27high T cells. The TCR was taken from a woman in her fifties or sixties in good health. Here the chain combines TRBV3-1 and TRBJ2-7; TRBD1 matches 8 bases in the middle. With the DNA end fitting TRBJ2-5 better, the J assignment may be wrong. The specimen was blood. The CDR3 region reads CASSQVAGGLGAETQYF. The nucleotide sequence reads TGTGCCAGCAGCCAAGTGGCAGGGGGCTTAGGAGCAGAGACCCAGTACTTC.